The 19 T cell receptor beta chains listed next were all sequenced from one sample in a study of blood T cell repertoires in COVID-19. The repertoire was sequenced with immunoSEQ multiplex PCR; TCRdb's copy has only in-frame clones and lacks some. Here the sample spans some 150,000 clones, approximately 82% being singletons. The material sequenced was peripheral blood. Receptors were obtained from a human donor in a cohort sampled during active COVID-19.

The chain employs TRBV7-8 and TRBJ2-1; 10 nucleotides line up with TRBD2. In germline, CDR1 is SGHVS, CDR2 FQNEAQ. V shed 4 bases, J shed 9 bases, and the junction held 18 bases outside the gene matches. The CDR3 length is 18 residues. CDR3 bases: TGTGCCAGCAGCTCCGAGGGAGCGGGAGGGCTCGGGGGGGGTGAGCAGTTCTTC. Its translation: CASSSEGAGGLGGGEQFF.

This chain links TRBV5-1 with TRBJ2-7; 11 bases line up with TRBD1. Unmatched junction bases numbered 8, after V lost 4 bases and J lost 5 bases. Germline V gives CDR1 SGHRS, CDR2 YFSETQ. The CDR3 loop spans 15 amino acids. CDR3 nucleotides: TGCGCCAGCAGCCCCGGCGGGACAGGGGGTAACGAGCAGTACTTC. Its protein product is CASSPGGTGGNEQYF.

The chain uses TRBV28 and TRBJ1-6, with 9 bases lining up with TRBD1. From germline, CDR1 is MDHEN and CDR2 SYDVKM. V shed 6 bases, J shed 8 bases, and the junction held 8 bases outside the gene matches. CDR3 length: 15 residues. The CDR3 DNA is TGTGCCAGCAGGGCCCTCGGGACAGGGCATTCACCCCTCCACTTT. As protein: CASRALGTGHSPLHF.

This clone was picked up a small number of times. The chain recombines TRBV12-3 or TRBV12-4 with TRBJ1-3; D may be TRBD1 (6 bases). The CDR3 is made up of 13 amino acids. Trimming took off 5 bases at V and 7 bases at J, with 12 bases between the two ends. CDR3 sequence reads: CASSGDRRNTIYF. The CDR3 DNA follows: TGTGCCAGCAGTGGCGACAGGAGGAACACCATATATTTT.

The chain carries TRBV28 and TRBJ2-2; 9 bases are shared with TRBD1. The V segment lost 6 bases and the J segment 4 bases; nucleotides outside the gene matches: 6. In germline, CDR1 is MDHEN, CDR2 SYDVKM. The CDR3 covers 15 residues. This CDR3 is CASRGDRVGTGELFF. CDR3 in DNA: TGTGCCAGCAGGGGGGACAGGGTAGGCACCGGGGAGCTGTTTTTT.

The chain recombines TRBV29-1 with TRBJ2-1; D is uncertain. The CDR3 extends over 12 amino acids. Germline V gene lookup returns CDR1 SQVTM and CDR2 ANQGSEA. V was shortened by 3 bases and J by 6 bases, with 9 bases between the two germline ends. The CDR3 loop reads CSVERNSNEQFF. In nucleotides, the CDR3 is TGCAGCGTTGAGAGAAATTCCAATGAGCAGTTCTTC.

The CDR3 DNA is TGTGCCAGCAGCTTAGCCCGGCGGGCAGATACGCAGTATTTT. Translation: CASSLARRADTQYF. V usage is TRBV7-2 and J usage is TRBJ2-3, with D perhaps TRBD2 (5 bases). The CDR3 spans 14 residues. V lost 0 bases and J lost 4, with 8 bases in between. Germline V gene lookup returns CDR1 SGHTA and CDR2 FQGNSA. Based on the CDR3 plus reference TRBV7-2 and TRBJ2-3, the full variable domain is GAGVSQSPSNKVTEKGKDVELRCDPISGHTALYWYRQSLGQGLEFLIYFQGNSAPDKSGLPSDRFSAERTGGSVSTLTIQRTQQEDSAVYLCASSLARRADTQYFGPGTRLTVL.

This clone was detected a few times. In DNA, the CDR3 is TGTGCCAGCAGTGCAGGGGTGAAGAAAGCGGCAGCCTATGGCTACACCTTC. Residues: CASSAGVKKAAAYGYTF. The rearrangement uses TRBV6-1 and TRBJ1-2, with D tentatively TRBD1 (6 bases). CDR3 length equals 17 residues. Trimming removed 4 bases at V and 4 bases at J, with 22 bases between. CDR1 and CDR2 (germline): MNHNS, SASEGT.

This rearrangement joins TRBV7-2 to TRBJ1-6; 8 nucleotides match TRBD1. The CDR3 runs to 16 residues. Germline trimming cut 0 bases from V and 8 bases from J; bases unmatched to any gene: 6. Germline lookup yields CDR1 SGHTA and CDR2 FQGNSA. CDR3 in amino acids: CASSLARTGSHSPLHF. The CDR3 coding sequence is TGTGCCAGCAGCTTAGCAAGGACAGGGAGTCATTCACCCCTCCACTTT.

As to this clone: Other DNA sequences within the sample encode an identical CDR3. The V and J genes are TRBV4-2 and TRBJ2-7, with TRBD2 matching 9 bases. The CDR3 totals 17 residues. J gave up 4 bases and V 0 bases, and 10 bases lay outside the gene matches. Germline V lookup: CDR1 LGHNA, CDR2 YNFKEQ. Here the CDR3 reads CASSQDRAGGLSYEQYF. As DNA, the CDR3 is TGTGCCAGCAGCCAAGATCGGGCGGGAGGGTTGTCGTACGAGCAGTACTTC.

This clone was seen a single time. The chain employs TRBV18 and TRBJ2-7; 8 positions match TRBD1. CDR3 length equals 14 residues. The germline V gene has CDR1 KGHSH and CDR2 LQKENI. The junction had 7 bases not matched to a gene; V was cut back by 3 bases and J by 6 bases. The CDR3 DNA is TGTGCCAGCTCACCTTTGGACAGGGCCCTCGAGCAGTACTTC. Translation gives CASSPLDRALEQYF. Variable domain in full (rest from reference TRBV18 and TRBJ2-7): NAGVMQNPRHLVRRRGQEARLRCSPMKGHSHVYWYRQLPEEGLKFMVYLQKENIIDESGMPKERFSAEFPKEGPSILRIQQVVRGDSAAYFCASSPLDRALEQYFGPGTRLTVT.

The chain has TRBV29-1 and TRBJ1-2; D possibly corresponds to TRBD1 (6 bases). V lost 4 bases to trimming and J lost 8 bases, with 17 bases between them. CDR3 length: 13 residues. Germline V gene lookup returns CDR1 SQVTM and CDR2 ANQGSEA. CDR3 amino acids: CSVAWTAQGGYTF. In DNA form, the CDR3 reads TGCAGCGTTGCCTGGACCGCGCAGGGGGGCTACACCTTC.

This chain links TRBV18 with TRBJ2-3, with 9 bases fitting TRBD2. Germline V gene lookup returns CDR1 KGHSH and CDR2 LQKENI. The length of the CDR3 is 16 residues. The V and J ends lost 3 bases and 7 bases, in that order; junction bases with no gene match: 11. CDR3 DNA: TGTGCCAGCTCACCGTCTGTAGCGGGAGTTAAGAATACGCAGTATTTT. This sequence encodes CASSPSVAGVKNTQYF. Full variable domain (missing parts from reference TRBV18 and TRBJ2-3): NAGVMQNPRHLVRRRGQEARLRCSPMKGHSHVYWYRQLPEEGLKFMVYLQKENIIDESGMPKERFSAEFPKEGPSILRIQQVVRGDSAAYFCASSPSVAGVKNTQYFGPGTRLTVL.

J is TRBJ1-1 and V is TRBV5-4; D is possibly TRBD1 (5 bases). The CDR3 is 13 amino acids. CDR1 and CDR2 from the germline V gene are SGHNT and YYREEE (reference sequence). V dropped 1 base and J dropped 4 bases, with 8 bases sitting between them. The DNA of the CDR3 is TGTGCCAGCAGCTTGACAGGAGTCACTGAAGCTTTCTTT. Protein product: CASSLTGVTEAFF.

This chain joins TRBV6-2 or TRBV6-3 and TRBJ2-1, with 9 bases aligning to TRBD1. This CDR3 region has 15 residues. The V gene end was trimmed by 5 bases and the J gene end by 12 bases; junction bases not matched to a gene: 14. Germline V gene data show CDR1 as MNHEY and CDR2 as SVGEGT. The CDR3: CASSQLQGATIGQFF. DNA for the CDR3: TGTGCCAGCAGTCAATTACAGGGGGCAACTATCGGGCAGTTCTTC.

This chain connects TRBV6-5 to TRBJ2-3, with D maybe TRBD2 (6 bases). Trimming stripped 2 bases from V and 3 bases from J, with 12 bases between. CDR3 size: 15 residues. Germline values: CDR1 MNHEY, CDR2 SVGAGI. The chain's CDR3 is CASSYGTGVTDTQYF. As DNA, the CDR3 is TGTGCCAGCAGTTACGGGACGGGAGTAACAGATACGCAGTATTTT.

The CDR3 coding sequence is TGTGCCAGTAATCCTAGAGGAAGAGGGGGCGATGGCTACACCTTC. As protein: CASNPRGRGGDGYTF. This chain links TRBV19 with TRBJ1-2; TRBD1 matches 7 bases. Germline V lookup: CDR1 LNHDA, CDR2 SQIVND (reference sequence). The junction had 14 bases not matched to a gene; V was cut back by 7 bases and J by 6 bases. CDR3 length: 15 amino acids.

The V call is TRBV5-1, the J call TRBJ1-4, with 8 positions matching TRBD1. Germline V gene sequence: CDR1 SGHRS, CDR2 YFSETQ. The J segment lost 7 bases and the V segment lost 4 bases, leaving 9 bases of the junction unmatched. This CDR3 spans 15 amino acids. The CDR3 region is CASSPDPTGAEKLFF. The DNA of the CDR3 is TGCGCCAGCAGCCCCGACCCGACAGGGGCTGAAAAACTGTTTTTT. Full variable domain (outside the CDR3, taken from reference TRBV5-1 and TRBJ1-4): KAGVTQTPRYLIKTRGQQVTLSCSPISGHRSVSWYQQTPGQGLQFLFEYFSETQRNKGNFPGRFSGRQFSNSRSEMNVSTLELGDSALYLCASSPDPTGAEKLFFGSGTQLSVL.

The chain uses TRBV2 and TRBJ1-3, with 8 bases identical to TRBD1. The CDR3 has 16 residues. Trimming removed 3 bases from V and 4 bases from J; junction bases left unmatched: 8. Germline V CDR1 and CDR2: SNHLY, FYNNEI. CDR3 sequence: CASSEGQGALGNTIYF. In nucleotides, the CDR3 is TGTGCCAGCAGTGAGGGGCAGGGGGCGCTAGGAAACACCATATATTTT.